This passage covers 8 T cell receptor beta chains from one sample sequenced in a study of T-cell reconstitution after alpha-beta-depleted transplantation in children. As it was prepared, the TCRbeta library received unique molecular identifiers. TCRdb itself ran the PCR reads through MiXCR, one entry per CDR3 protein. The sample records around 300,000 distinct CDR3 sequences, over 9.5% being singletons. Material: PBMCs, obtained before TCRalphabeta/CD19-depleted stem cell transplant. These receptors all come from a boy in the first two years of life with acute myeloid leukemia, due to receive a stem cell transplant.

Ten or more counts support this clonotype. This rearrangement joins TRBV7-9 to TRBJ2-1; 10 positions agree with TRBD1. V lost 6 bases to trimming and J lost 8 bases; unmatched junction nucleotides: 10. This CDR3 has 15 amino acids. Germline V lookup: CDR1 SEHNR, CDR2 FQNEAQ (reference sequence). This CDR3 reads CASSSIGTGEDEQFF. The CDR3 DNA reads as TGTGCCAGCAGTTCAATCGGGACAGGGGAGGATGAGCAGTTCTTC.

The table lists this clonotype with many counts. The chain employs TRBV5-1 and TRBJ1-5, with a possible D match to TRBD1 (5 bases). Trimming took 0 bases from V and 5 from J, leaving 15 bases between them. The CDR3 spans 16 residues. The germline V gene encodes CDR1 SGHRS and CDR2 YFSETQ. The CDR3 loop is CASSLEHGARYQPQHF. CDR3 nucleotides: TGCGCCAGCAGCTTGGAACATGGGGCTAGATATCAGCCCCAGCATTTT.

In its sample, this clonotype was seen many times. This chain joins TRBV11-3 and TRBJ2-1; weak D call: TRBD2 (6 bases). The V and J ends lost 3 bases and 3 bases respectively, with 9 bases between them. This CDR3 region has 14 residues. Germline V lookup: CDR1 SGHNT, CDR2 YENEEA. CDR3 DNA: TGTGCCAGCAGCTTCGGTAGCGGCTACAATGAGCAGTTCTTC. The encoded protein is CASSFGSGYNEQFF.

This clonotype occurred many times. The V gene is TRBV27, the J gene TRBJ2-7, with D perhaps matching TRBD1 (7 bases). CDR3 length: 16 residues. Trimming stripped 4 bases from V and 2 bases from J, with 18 bases between. Germline-derived CDR1 and CDR2 are MNHEY and SMNVEV (reference sequence). The chain's CDR3 is CASSSPLQGEAYEQYF. In DNA form, the CDR3 reads TGTGCCAGCAGTTCGCCCCTCCAGGGGGAGGCCTACGAGCAGTACTTC.

This clonotype has ten or more counts. The rearrangement joins TRBV5-5 to TRBJ2-2, with a weak D call TRBD2 (5 bases). The CDR3 totals 13 residues. The V end was cut by 5 bases, the J end by 6 bases, with 11 bases between. Germline-derived CDR1 and CDR2 are SGHKS and YYEKEE (reference sequence). CDR3 bases: TGTGCCAGCAGATACCGGACTGCCGGGGAGCTGTTTTTT. It translates to CASRYRTAGELFF. The full variable domain, completed using reference TRBV5-5 and TRBJ2-2, is DAGVTQSPTHLIKTRGQQVTLRCSPISGHKSVSWYQQVLGQGPQFIFQYYEKEERGRGNFPDRFSARQFPNYSSELNVNALLLGDSALYLCASRYRTAGELFFGEGSRLTVL.

In its sample, this clonotype was seen many times. The chain joins TRBV7-2 to TRBJ2-1; 9 bases are shared with TRBD2. Germline V CDR1 and CDR2: SGHTA, FQGNSA. V was pared by 5 bases and J by 13 bases, with 6 bases of the junction left unmatched. The CDR3 runs to 12 residues. The CDR3 nucleotides are TGTGCCAGCAGCCTAGGGGGACTAGCCCAGTTCTTC. Encoded protein: CASSLGGLAQFF.

Concerning this clonotype itself: A much larger clone lies one base from this, so it may be a read error. The chain uses TRBV5-1 and TRBJ2-1, with TRBD2 matching over 9 bases. The J segment lost 9 bases and the V segment lost 3 bases, leaving 10 bases of the junction unmatched. CDR1 SGHRS and CDR2 YFSETQ come from the germline V gene. The CDR3 totals 15 residues. This CDR3 is CASSSSGSAGGEQFF. The DNA of the CDR3 is TGCGCCAGCAGCTCTAGCGGCTCAGCGGGGGGTGAGCAGTTCTTC.

This clonotype has just a few counts. This chain joins TRBV6-1 and TRBJ1-5, with TRBD1 matching over 7 bases. The CDR3 runs to 14 residues. Per the germline V gene, CDR1 is MNHNS and CDR2 is SASEGT. J lost 3 bases, V lost 5 bases, and 4 bases had no gene match. The CDR3 sequence is CASSPGQDNQPQHF. CDR3 coding DNA: TGTGCCAGCAGTCCCGGACAGGACAATCAGCCCCAGCATTTT.